This entry lists 13 T cell receptor beta chains sequenced from one sample in a study of beta chain features in type 1 diabetes. Sequencing targeted expressed TCRB transcripts, as all isolated RNA had been reverse transcribed. Some clones are missing from TCRdb's copy, which holds only in-frame ones; the method was immunoSEQ multiplex PCR. The sample gives under 350,000 clones, roughly 8% of which show up once; 0.9% to 1.2% is in the top ten. The sample comprised central memory CD4+ T cells from blood. These TCRs come from a woman between 18 and 29 years old in good health.

The gene calls are TRBV11-3 and TRBJ2-4; D ambiguous. V was pared by 6 bases and J by 8 bases, with 23 bases between. This CDR3 spans 16 amino acids. Per the germline V gene, CDR1 is SGHNT and CDR2 is YENEEA. For the CDR3, the DNA is TGTGCCAGCAGTGCCCTCTCGGCCGGCGGTGGGGACATTCAGTACTTC. As protein: CASSALSAGGGDIQYF.

This clone came up a few times. Other DNA variants within this sample encode the same CDR3. This chain joins TRBV7-3 and TRBJ2-3, with D possibly being TRBD1 or TRBD2 (6 bases each). V shed 0 bases and J shed 3 bases, with 7 bases lying between them. CDR3 size: 14 residues. Germline V CDR1 and CDR2: SGHTA, FQGTGA. The CDR3 nucleotides are TGTGCCAGCAGCTTAACAGGGGGGACAGATACGCAGTATTTT. Encoded protein: CASSLTGGTDTQYF. The whole variable domain, remainder taken from reference TRBV7-3 and TRBJ2-3, is GAGVSQTPSNKVTEKGKYVELRCDPISGHTALYWYRQSLGQGPEFLIYFQGTGAADDSGLPNDRFFAVRPEGSVSTLKIQRTERGDSAVYLCASSLTGGTDTQYFGPGTRLTVL.

This clone was recorded only once. The gene calls are TRBV5-1 and TRBJ2-7, with TRBD2 as a possible D gene (7 bases). The germline V and J ends were trimmed by 4 bases and 4 bases, with 18 bases remaining between them. Germline CDR1 is SGHRS and CDR2 is YFSETQ. This CDR3 contains 15 residues. The CDR3 loop reads CASSLTWGGVYEQYV. CDR3 bases: TGCGCCAGCAGCCTGACTTGGGGGGGCGTATACGAGCAGTACGTC.

The chain uses TRBV4-2 and TRBJ1-2, with D hard to call. The CDR3 runs to 16 residues. V was trimmed by 1 base and J by 2 bases, leaving 14 bases between them. Germline V gene lookup returns CDR1 LGHNA and CDR2 YNFKEQ. CDR3 DNA sequence: TGTGCCAGCAGCCAAGGAAACCGGGAGGCCAACTATGGCTACACCTTC. Residues: CASSQGNREANYGYTF.

V is TRBV6-6 and J is TRBJ2-1; TRBD1 matches at 10 bases. Looked up from germline, CDR1 is MNHNY and CDR2 is SVGAGI (reference sequence). With 4 bases clipped from V and 7 bases from J, the junction kept 10 bases outside the gene matches. CDR3 size: 16 residues. CDR3 DNA: TGTGCCAGCAGTTCCTCGCGGACAGGGGGTCGGAATGAGCAGTTCTTC. This encodes CASSSSRTGGRNEQFF.

This clone was recorded at least ten times. The CDR3 nucleotides are TGTGCCAGCAGTTTATACGGGACTGTGATCTACAATGAGCAGTTCTTC. Protein: CASSLYGTVIYNEQFF. The V and J genes are TRBV27 and TRBJ2-1, with a tentative D call TRBD2 (6 bases). This CDR3 comprises 16 residues. Germline V lookup: CDR1 MNHEY, CDR2 SMNVEV (reference sequence). V gave up 1 base and J gave up 3 bases, with 13 bases separating them.

Only a few counts were recorded for this clone. The genes are TRBV29-1 and TRBJ2-5; D is perhaps TRBD1 or TRBD2 (5 bases each). Trimming pared 3 bases from V and 5 bases from J, leaving 10 bases between. Germline assignment: CDR1 SQVTM and CDR2 ANQGSEA. The CDR3 contains 12 residues. CDR3 DNA sequence: TGCAGCGTTGACGGGGCCGCGGAGACCCAGTACTTC. Amino acid sequence: CSVDGAAETQYF.

CDR3: CASSLGLAGFLNEQFF. The CDR3, as DNA: TGTGCCAGCAGCTTAGGACTAGCGGGCTTTCTCAATGAGCAGTTCTTC. This chain connects TRBV11-3 to TRBJ2-1, with 10 nucleotides matching TRBD2. The CDR3 has 16 amino acids. Trimming cost V 1 base and J 6 bases; bases outside gene matches: 6. CDR1 SGHNT and CDR2 YENEEA come from the germline V gene.

This clone was detected only a few times. J is TRBJ2-5 and V is TRBV9, with 12 bases aligning to TRBD2. CDR1 is SGDLS and CDR2 is YYNGEE in the germline V gene. This CDR3 comprises 18 residues. The ends lost 0 bases at V and 5 bases at J; junction bases unmatched: 11. CDR3 sequence (DNA): TGTGCCAGCAGCGTAGGGCTAGCGGGAGGGCCGTCGTGGGAGACCCAGTACTTC. It is translated as CASSVGLAGGPSWETQYF.

V and J are TRBV7-2 and TRBJ2-5; 9 nucleotides line up with TRBD2. CDR3 length equals 16 residues. Losses at the gene ends were 5 bases for V and 5 bases for J; bases not matched to a gene: 12. Germline CDR1 SGHTA, CDR2 FQGNSA. The CDR3 DNA sequence: TGTGCCAGCAGCCAGGCCCGGCGGGGGGGCCAGGAGACCCAGTACTTC. Its translation: CASSQARRGGQETQYF.

The chain links TRBV27 to TRBJ2-6; D uncertain. This CDR3 is built from 15 residues. Trimming shortened V by 4 bases and J by 1 base, and 8 bases separated the two germline ends. Germline V CDR1 and CDR2: MNHEY, SMNVEV (reference sequence). CDR3 loop: CASSSDGSGANVLTF. CDR3 coding DNA: TGTGCCAGCAGTTCCGACGGATCTGGGGCCAACGTCCTGACTTTC.

The rearrangement joins TRBV7-9 to TRBJ2-3, with D possibly TRBD2 on 6 matching bases. The CDR3 loop spans 15 amino acids. Trimming removed 3 bases from V and 1 base from J, with 11 bases in between. Per germline, CDR1 SEHNR and CDR2 FQNEAQ (reference sequence). The CDR3 is CASSLGAGRTDTQYF. The CDR3 coding sequence is TGTGCCAGCAGCTTGGGAGCGGGCCGCACAGATACGCAGTATTTT.

This clone has ten or more counts. The sample carries other DNA sequences with the same CDR3. The rearrangement joins TRBV10-3 to TRBJ2-7; possibly TRBD1 for D (6 bases). CDR3 length: 12 amino acids. Germline CDR1 reads ENHRY; CDR2 reads SYGVKD. Trimming took off 6 bases at V and 2 bases at J, with 8 bases between the two ends. The CDR3 DNA is TGTGCCATCAGAGGACAGACCTACGAGCAGTACTTC. Encoded protein: CAIRGQTYEQYF.